This passage covers 31 T cell receptor beta chains from one sample sequenced in a study of blood T cell repertoires in COVID-19. The protocol was immunoSEQ multiplex PCR, while the TCRdb copy is restricted to in-frame clones and leaves out a portion. The table has some 80,000 clones, approximately 87% seen once. Sequencing was done on a sample of peripheral blood. The receptor source for this set is a human donor in a cohort sampled during active COVID-19.

The chain employs TRBV4-2 and TRBJ1-5, with a tentative D call TRBD1 (6 bases). In germline, CDR1 is LGHNA, CDR2 YNFKEQ. The V end lost 4 bases, the J end lost 0 bases, and 10 bases lay between the germline ends. CDR3 length: 15 residues. The DNA of the CDR3 is TGTGCCAGCAGCCGGGGGCAGAATAGCAATCAGCCCCAGCATTTT. Its protein is CASSRGQNSNQPQHF.

The chain carries TRBV30 and TRBJ2-1; tentatively, D is TRBD2 (6 bases). The CDR3 is 12 residues long. Between the trimmed V and J ends, which lost 3 bases and 7 bases, there was a span of 10 bases. Germline V lookup: CDR1 GTSNPN, CDR2 SVGIG (reference sequence). CDR3 sequence reads: CAWSAGGNEQFF. Here the CDR3 DNA reads TGTGCCTGGAGCGCCGGGGGTAATGAGCAGTTCTTC.

This clone was picked up one time. V gene TRBV7-2 combines with J gene TRBJ2-7; D not resolved. Trimming shortened V by 1 base and J by 7 bases, and 11 bases separated the two germline ends. The germline V gene encodes CDR1 SGHTA and CDR2 FQGNSA. This CDR3 has 13 residues. The CDR3 nucleotides read TGTGCCAGCAGCTTAGGCATCTACGCGGAGCAGTACTTC. Its protein is CASSLGIYAEQYF.

This clone was seen a single time. The chain is built from TRBV4-2 and TRBJ2-2, with TRBD2 identical over 13 bases. J gave up 5 bases and V 3 bases, and 6 bases lay outside the gene matches. CDR1 is LGHNA and CDR2 is YNFKEQ in the germline V gene. The CDR3 consists of 17 residues. The CDR3 DNA is TGTGCCAGCAGCCACCGGACTAGCGGGAGTGAAACCGGGGAGCTGTTTTTT. Protein product: CASSHRTSGSETGELFF.

The CDR3 bases are TGCGCCAGCAGTCGCGTGACTAGCGGGGGGCTAGCCAAAAACATTCAGTACTTC. Translating it yields CASSRVTSGGLAKNIQYF. This rearrangement joins TRBV23-1 to TRBJ2-4, with 13 nucleotides matching TRBD2. TRBV23-1 is marked as an open reading frame, function uncertain. There are 18 residues in the CDR3. The junction had 6 bases not matched to a gene; V was cut back by 4 bases and J by 0 bases.

V gene TRBV9 combines with J gene TRBJ1-6; weak D call: TRBD1 (5 bases). Trimming took off 3 bases at V and 4 bases at J, with 8 bases between the two ends. The CDR3 spans 14 residues. The germline CDR1 and CDR2 sequences are SGDLS and YYNGEE. CDR3 loop: CASSATAYNSPLHF. The CDR3 DNA sequence: TGTGCCAGCAGCGCGACAGCTTATAATTCACCCCTCCACTTT. Supplemented by reference TRBV9 and TRBJ1-6, the full variable domain reads DSGVTQTPKHLITATGQRVTLRCSPRSGDLSVYWYQQSLDQGLQFLIQYYNGEERAKGNILERFSAQQFPDLHSELNLSSLELGDSALYFCASSATAYNSPLHFGNGTRLTVT.

This chain uses TRBV27 with TRBJ2-7; 11 positions agree with TRBD2. Germline V lookup: CDR1 MNHEY, CDR2 SMNVEV (reference sequence). The CDR3 sequence is 14 residues long. The V and J ends lost 4 bases and 3 bases, in that order; junction bases with no gene match: 2. CDR3 DNA sequence: TGTGCCAGCAGTTCGGGACTAGCGGACTACGAGCAGTACTTC. Translated: CASSSGLADYEQYF.

J is TRBJ1-6 and V is TRBV12-3 or TRBV12-4; TRBD1 aligns across 7 bases. This CDR3 is built from 13 residues. Trimming at V came to 1 base and at J to 9 bases, leaving 0 bases not matched to a gene. CDR3: CASSLDRGSPLHF. The CDR3 DNA sequence: TGTGCCAGCAGTTTAGACAGGGGTTCACCCCTCCACTTT.

This rearrangement joins TRBV9 to TRBJ2-7; a weak D match, TRBD2 (5 bases). The CDR3 covers 13 residues. Germline CDR1 reads SGDLS; CDR2 reads YYNGEE. Trimming removed 0 bases at V and 6 bases at J, with 10 bases between. CDR3 amino acids: CASSVAGYSEQYF. The CDR3 coding sequence is TGTGCCAGCAGCGTAGCGGGGTATAGCGAGCAGTACTTC.

As to this clone: Mismatch with germline at one junction end may stem from a read error. The rearrangement joins TRBV14 to TRBJ2-7; a weak D match, TRBD1 (5 bases). Germline V gene lookup returns CDR1 SGHDN and CDR2 FVKESK. The CDR3 runs 16 residues. CDR3 residues: CASSQDGLRQPYGQYF. CDR3 nucleotides: TGTGCCAGCAGCCAAGATGGTTTGAGACAGCCCTACGGGCAGTACTTC. The entire variable domain, with the rest obtained from reference TRBV14 and TRBJ2-7, is as follows: EAGVTQFPSHSVIEKGQTVTLRCDPISGHDNLYWYRRVMGKEIKFLLHFVKESKQDESGMPNNRFLAERTGGTYSTLKVQPAELEDSGVYFCASSQDGLRQPYGQYFGPGTRLTVT.

This chain uses TRBV3-1 (or the pseudogene TRBV3-2) with TRBJ2-7, with D tentatively TRBD2 (7 bases). The V end lost 0 bases, the J end lost 4 bases, and 22 bases lay between the germline ends. The germline V gene has CDR1 LGHDT and CDR2 YNNKEL (reference sequence). The CDR3 extends over 18 amino acids. CDR3 DNA: TGTGCCAGCAGCCAAGAAGGGGGGGGCCTAGCGGACCTTTACGAGCAGTACTTC. This encodes CASSQEGGGLADLYEQYF.

V usage is TRBV11-2 and J usage is TRBJ2-4; 7 bases align to TRBD2. The CDR3 covers 19 residues. Germline V gives CDR1 SGHAT, CDR2 FQNNGV. V lost 5 bases, J lost 0 bases, and 16 bases stayed unmatched. Written as DNA, the CDR3 is TGTGCCAGCAGCCAAAAGGGGAGGGTGGCCATGCTAGCCAAAAACATTCAGTACTTC. As protein: CASSQKGRVAMLAKNIQYF. Together with reference TRBV11-2 and TRBJ2-4, the CDR3 gives the full variable domain: EAGVAQSPRYKIIEKRQSVAFWCNPISGHATLYWYQQILGQGPKLLIQFQNNGVVDDSQLPKDRFSAERLKGVDSTLKIQPAKLEDSAVYLCASSQKGRVAMLAKNIQYFGAGTRLSVL.

The V call is TRBV5-6, the J call TRBJ2-7, with 8 bases aligning to TRBD2. From germline, CDR1 is SGHDT and CDR2 YYEEEE. V was clipped by 3 bases and J by 3 bases; unmatched bases: 5. This CDR3 is built from 14 residues. CDR3 DNA sequence: TGTGCCAGCAGCTCGGGACTAGGTGGCTACGAGCAGTACTTC. Protein product: CASSSGLGGYEQYF. The full variable domain, completed using reference TRBV5-6 and TRBJ2-7, is DAGVTQSPTHLIKTRGQQVTLRCSPKSGHDTVSWYQQALGQGPQFIFQYYEEEERQRGNFPDRFSGHQFPNYSSELNVNALLLGDSALYLCASSSGLGGYEQYFGPGTRLTVT.

The gene calls are TRBV6-1 and TRBJ2-5, with D possibly being TRBD2 (7 bases). The germline V gene has CDR1 MNHNS and CDR2 SASEGT. This CDR3 has 16 residues. V was cut by 4 bases and J by 1 base, with 16 bases left in between. CDR3 coding DNA: TGTGCCAGCAGTGCCCATGCGGGGGCCTCCCAAGAGACCCAGTACTTC. It encodes CASSAHAGASQETQYF.

The chain combines TRBV7-3 with TRBJ2-1; 10 nucleotides match TRBD2. The CDR3 runs to 18 residues. The ends lost 2 bases at V and 8 bases at J; junction bases unmatched: 15. The germline V gene encodes CDR1 SGHTA and CDR2 FQGTGA. CDR3 sequence (DNA): TGTGCCAGCAGCTTACAACCCCTGGGGGCTAGCGGGAGTTATGAGCAGTTCTTC. This sequence encodes CASSLQPLGASGSYEQFF.

CDR3 loop: CASSLWGAGSYEQYF. The CDR3 region has the DNA TGTGCCAGCAGTTTATGGGGGGCGGGCTCCTACGAGCAGTACTTC. The rearrangement joins TRBV28 to TRBJ2-7; the D gene is possibly TRBD1 (6 bases). CDR1 and CDR2 (germline): MDHEN, SYDVKM. This CDR3 is built from 15 residues. V was cut by 0 bases and J by 0 bases, with 9 bases left in between. Supplemented by reference TRBV28 and TRBJ2-7, the full variable domain reads DVKVTQSSRYLVKRTGEKVFLECVQDMDHENMFWYRQDPGLGLRLIYFSYDVKMKEKGDIPEGYSVSREKKERFSLILESASTNQTSMYLCASSLWGAGSYEQYFGPGTRLTVT.

V is TRBV7-2 and J is TRBJ1-1; D is perhaps TRBD1 (6 bases). The CDR3 totals 14 residues. Trimming took 5 bases from V and 5 from J, leaving 15 bases between them. Germline-derived CDR1 and CDR2 are SGHTA and FQGNSA. The CDR3 reads CASSLTGLRTEAFF. The CDR3 nucleotides read TGTGCCAGCAGCCTGACAGGTTTGAGGACTGAAGCTTTCTTT.

The rearrangement uses TRBV9 and TRBJ2-3; weak D call: TRBD2 (7 bases). Trimming removed 3 bases at V and 2 bases at J, with 13 bases between. The CDR3 runs 15 residues. The V gene's germline CDR1 is SGDLS and CDR2 YYNGEE. CDR3 in amino acids: CASSEGGAFTDTQYF. Here the CDR3 DNA reads TGTGCCAGCAGCGAAGGGGGGGCCTTCACAGATACGCAGTATTTT.

The chain is built from TRBV7-6 and TRBJ2-7; 10 positions match TRBD2. After removal of 7 bases from V and 7 bases from J, the junction contained 7 bases not matched to a gene. This CDR3 region has 13 residues. CDR1 SGHVS and CDR2 FNYEAQ come from the germline V gene. The CDR3 DNA sequence: TGTGCCAGCAAAGCTAGCGGGAGCGGAGAGCAGTACTTC. Amino acid sequence: CASKASGSGEQYF.

This clone was observed a few times. The J gene is TRBJ1-5, the V gene TRBV2, with 8 bases that match TRBD1. The trim removed 2 bases at V and 9 bases at J, leaving 15 bases unmatched. The CDR3 is made up of 17 amino acids. Germline V gene lookup returns CDR1 SNHLY and CDR2 FYNNEI. The CDR3 region has the DNA TGTGCCAGCAGTGAATCCCAGGGGGCGTGGGGACCTCGGCCCCAGCATTTT. This codes for CASSESQGAWGPRPQHF.

The CDR3 loop is CASSPTGVGTDTQYF. The CDR3 DNA reads as TGCGCCAGCAGCCCGACAGGGGTGGGCACAGATACGCAGTATTTT. The V and J genes are TRBV4-1 and TRBJ2-3, with 8 bases lining up with TRBD1. CDR3 size: 15 residues. Germline trimming cut 4 bases from V and 1 base from J; bases unmatched to any gene: 4. In germline, CDR1 is MGHRA, CDR2 YSYEKL.

This sequence joins TRBV7-6 and TRBJ2-1; D is ambiguous. Trimming took 8 bases from V and 7 from J, leaving 15 bases between them. The CDR3 is 13 amino acids. The germline gives CDR1 SGHVS, CDR2 FNYEAQ. In DNA form, the CDR3 reads TGTGCCAGCGCGGTGGAGTTTCGGAATGAGCAGTTCTTC. Protein: CASAVEFRNEQFF.

V gene TRBV5-4 combines with J gene TRBJ2-1; 13 bases map to TRBD2. The CDR3 length is 16 residues. J lost 10 bases, V lost 4 bases, and 11 bases had no gene match. Germline V gives CDR1 SGHNT, CDR2 YYREEE (reference sequence). The CDR3 here is CASSNRGLAGSSEQFF. CDR3 in DNA: TGTGCCAGCAGCAACCGGGGACTAGCGGGATCCAGCGAGCAGTTCTTC.

The chain links TRBV6-2 or TRBV6-3 to TRBJ2-7; 10 bases agree with TRBD1. Trimming removed 6 bases from V and 3 bases from J; junction bases left unmatched: 5. Looked up from germline, CDR1 is MNHEY and CDR2 is SVGEGT. The CDR3 is made up of 14 amino acids. CDR3 amino acids: CASSRQGANYEQYF. CDR3 nucleotide sequence: TGTGCCAGCAGCCGACAGGGGGCTAACTACGAGCAGTACTTC.

The V gene is TRBV18, the J gene TRBJ1-1; D is unclear. V dropped 2 bases and J dropped 2 bases, with 9 bases sitting between them. CDR3 length: 14 amino acids. Germline V lookup: CDR1 KGHSH, CDR2 LQKENI. CDR3 region: CASSPSATNTEAFF. The CDR3 bases are TGTGCCAGCTCACCATCCGCCACTAACACTGAAGCTTTCTTT.

The chain has TRBV10-3 and TRBJ1-6; 8 positions agree with TRBD1. Germline values: CDR1 ENHRY, CDR2 SYGVKD. After removal of 8 bases from V and 7 bases from J, the junction contained 10 bases not matched to a gene. The CDR3 runs 15 residues. The DNA of the CDR3 is TGTGCCATCGGGACAGGTCTGGGAGGCAATTCACCCCTCCACTTT. It is translated as CAIGTGLGGNSPLHF.

The V and J genes are TRBV7-6 and TRBJ1-3; TRBD1 matches 9 bases. The CDR3 sequence is 16 residues long. Germline CDR1 SGHVS, CDR2 FNYEAQ. V lost 6 bases, J lost 1 base, and 7 bases stayed unmatched. CDR3 nucleotide sequence: TGTGCCAGCAGTAGGACAGGGGTGGAATCTGGAAACACCATATATTTT. It encodes CASSRTGVESGNTIYF.

As for this clone: The same CDR3 is also encoded by other DNA sequences in this sample. The CDR3 sequence is CASSYDSYNEQFF. The CDR3 DNA reads as TGTGCCAGCAGTTACGACAGCTACAATGAGCAGTTCTTC. J is TRBJ2-1 and V is TRBV6-2 or TRBV6-3; TRBD1 might be the D (5 bases). The germline V and J ends were trimmed by 2 bases and 3 bases, with 5 bases remaining between them. Germline lookup yields CDR1 MNHEY and CDR2 SVGEGT. The CDR3 runs to 13 residues.

The CDR3 DNA is TGTGCCAGCAGCGTAGAGGGACAGGGGGCGCTAGGCTACACCTTC. Translating gives CASSVEGQGALGYTF. V gene TRBV9 combines with J gene TRBJ1-2, with 12 bases that match TRBD1. Germline CDR1 SGDLS, CDR2 YYNGEE. V trimming: 0 bases; J trimming: 8 bases; junction bases outside the gene matches: 5. This CDR3 has 15 amino acids.

The J gene is TRBJ2-1, the V gene TRBV27; TRBD2 matches 7 bases. The J segment lost 5 bases and the V segment lost 3 bases, leaving 10 bases of the junction unmatched. This CDR3 comprises 16 residues. CDR1 and CDR2 (germline): MNHEY, SMNVEV (reference sequence). The CDR3 reads CASSFRAGSNHNEQFF. The CDR3 DNA reads as TGTGCCAGCAGTTTCAGAGCGGGAAGCAACCACAATGAGCAGTTCTTC.

The chain joins TRBV15 to TRBJ2-5; 7 nucleotides align to TRBD2. V lost 1 base, J lost 2 bases, and 1 base stayed unmatched. Germline lookup yields CDR1 LNHNV and CDR2 YYDKDF (reference sequence). This CDR3 is 14 amino acids long. The CDR3 sequence is CATSRGGGQETQYF. CDR3 coding DNA: TGTGCCACCAGCAGAGGGGGAGGGCAAGAGACCCAGTACTTC. Drawing the rest from reference TRBV15 and TRBJ2-5, the complete variable domain is DAMVIQNPRYQVTQFGKPVTLSCSQTLNHNVMYWYQQKSSQAPKLLFHYYDKDFNNEADTPDNFQSRRPNTSFCFLDIRSPGLGDTAMYLCATSRGGGQETQYFGPGTRLLVL.